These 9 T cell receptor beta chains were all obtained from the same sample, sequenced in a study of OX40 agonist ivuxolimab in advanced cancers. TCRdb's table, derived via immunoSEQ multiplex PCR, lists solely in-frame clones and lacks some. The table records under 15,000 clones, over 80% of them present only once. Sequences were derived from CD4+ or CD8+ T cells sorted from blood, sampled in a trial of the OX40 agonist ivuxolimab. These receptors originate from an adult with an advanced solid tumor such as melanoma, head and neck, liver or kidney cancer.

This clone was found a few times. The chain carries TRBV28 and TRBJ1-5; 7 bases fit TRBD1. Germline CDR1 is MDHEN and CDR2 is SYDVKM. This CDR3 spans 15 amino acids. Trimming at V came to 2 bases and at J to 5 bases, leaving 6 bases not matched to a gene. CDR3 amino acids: CASSLLRQGYQPQHF. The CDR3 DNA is TGTGCCAGCAGTTTACTGCGACAGGGATATCAGCCCCAGCATTTT.

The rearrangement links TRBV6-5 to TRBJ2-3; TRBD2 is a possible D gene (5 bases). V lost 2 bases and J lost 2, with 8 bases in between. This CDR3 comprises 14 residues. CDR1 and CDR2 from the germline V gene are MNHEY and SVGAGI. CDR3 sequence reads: CASSYDRDTDTQYF. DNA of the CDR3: TGTGCCAGCAGTTACGATCGGGACACAGATACGCAGTATTTT.

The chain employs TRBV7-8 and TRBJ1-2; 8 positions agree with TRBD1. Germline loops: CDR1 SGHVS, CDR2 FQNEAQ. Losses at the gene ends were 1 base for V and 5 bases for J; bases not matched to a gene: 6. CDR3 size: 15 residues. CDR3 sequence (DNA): TGTGCCAGCAGCTTAGGTCAGGGGGCGCGTTATGGCTACACCTTC. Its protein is CASSLGQGARYGYTF.

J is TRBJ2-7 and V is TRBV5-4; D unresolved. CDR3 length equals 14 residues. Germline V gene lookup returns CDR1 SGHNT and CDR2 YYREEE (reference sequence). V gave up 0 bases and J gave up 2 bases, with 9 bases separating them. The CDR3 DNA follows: TGTGCCAGCAGCTTGGCCCCCGGAACCTACGAGCAGTACTTC. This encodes CASSLAPGTYEQYF.

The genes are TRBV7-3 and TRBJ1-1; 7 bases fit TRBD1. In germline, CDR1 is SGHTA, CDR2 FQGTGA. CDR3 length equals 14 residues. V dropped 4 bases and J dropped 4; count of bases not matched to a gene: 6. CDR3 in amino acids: CASSYPTGPTEAFF. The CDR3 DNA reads TGTGCCAGCAGCTACCCGACAGGGCCCACTGAAGCTTTCTTT.

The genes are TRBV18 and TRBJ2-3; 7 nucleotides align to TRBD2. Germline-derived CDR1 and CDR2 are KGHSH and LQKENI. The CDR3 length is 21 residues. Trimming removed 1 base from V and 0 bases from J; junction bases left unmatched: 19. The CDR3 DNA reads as TGTGCCAGCTCACCACGGTCCCCCGTGGGGGAGGGCCAGGGTAGCACAGATACGCAGTATTTT. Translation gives CASSPRSPVGEGQGSTDTQYF.

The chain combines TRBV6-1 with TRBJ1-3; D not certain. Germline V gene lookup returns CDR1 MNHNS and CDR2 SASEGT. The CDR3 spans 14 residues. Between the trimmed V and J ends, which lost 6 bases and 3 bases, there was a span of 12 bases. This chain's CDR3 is CASRGWTHGNTIYF. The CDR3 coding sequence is TGTGCCAGCAGGGGGTGGACGCATGGAAACACCATATATTTT.

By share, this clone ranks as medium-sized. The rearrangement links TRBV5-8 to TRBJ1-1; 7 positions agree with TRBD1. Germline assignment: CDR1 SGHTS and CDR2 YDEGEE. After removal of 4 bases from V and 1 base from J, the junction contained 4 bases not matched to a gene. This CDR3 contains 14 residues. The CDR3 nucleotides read TGTGCCAGCAGCCCCGACAGGGCGAACACTGAAGCTTTCTTT. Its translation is CASSPDRANTEAFF.

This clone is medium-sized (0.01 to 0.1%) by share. The CDR3 nucleotides are TGCGCCAGCAGCCAAGAAGGGGGTAGTCTATATGGCTACACCTTC. It codes for CASSQEGGSLYGYTF. This chain joins TRBV4-3 and TRBJ1-2; TRBD1 might be the D (6 bases). The CDR3 is 15 amino acids. Trimming left V 0 bases short and J 5 bases short, with 13 bases between. Germline assignment: CDR1 LGHNA and CDR2 YSLEER.